The table lists the clone carrying this T cell receptor beta chain with a few counts. Its antigen is not identified. The CDR3 extends over 16 amino acids. Germline V gives CDR1 GTSNPN, CDR2 SVGIG (reference sequence). The J segment lost 7 bases and the V segment lost 1 base, leaving 8 bases of the junction unmatched. Approximately 100 mL of blood, on average, came from one heparinised draw per donor. Populations obtained by sorting all exceeded 95% purity. The entirety of the isolated RNA underwent reverse transcription, so expressed TCRB transcripts were sequenced. Assay: immunoSEQ multiplex PCR; the TCRdb copy retains only in-frame clones and omits some. The sample holds just over 450,000 clones, 30% seen once. This sample was taken from a study of beta chain features in type 1 diabetes. Broader study findings: Cells with high TCR expression could be over-represented when cDNA is sequenced. For TCRB rearrangement, an influence of HLA type remained unresolved here.

This receptor was obtained from a young man in good health. Material for sequencing was naive CD4+ T cells from blood. This sequence joins TRBV30 and TRBJ2-1, with 12 bases identical to TRBD2. CDR3 protein: CAWSARLAGEGNEQFF. The CDR3 coding sequence is TGTGCCTGGAGTGCCCGACTAGCGGGAGAGGGGAATGAGCAGTTCTTC.